These 21 T cell receptor beta chains share one sample of origin, sequenced in a study of T cells and Merkel cell carcinoma outcomes. Repertoires were generated with immunoSEQ multiplex PCR, while TCRdb's copy carries only in-frame clones and drops some. The profile covers around 6,400 clones, with approximately 75% appearing a single time and 11% to 15% taken by the ten largest. The sample comprised tumor tissue from Merkel cell carcinoma. The receptors stem from a human donor with Merkel cell carcinoma. Some clones in this sample may be carry-over from other donors' samples.

The chain joins TRBV6-1 to TRBJ2-1; D uncertain. The CDR3 sequence is 13 residues long. V dropped 2 bases and J dropped 6 bases, with 8 bases sitting between them. The germline V gene encodes CDR1 MNHNS and CDR2 SASEGT. CDR3 sequence (DNA): TGTGCCAGCAGTGAAAGTAGATTCAATGAGCAGTTCTTC. Translated: CASSESRFNEQFF.

The V and J genes are TRBV29-1 and TRBJ2-7, with D possibly being TRBD2 (7 bases). This CDR3 contains 14 residues. V lost 6 bases to trimming and J lost 3 bases, with 18 bases between them. Germline V gives CDR1 SQVTM, CDR2 ANQGSEA. This CDR3 reads CSVLQRGADYEQYF. DNA of the CDR3: TGCAGCGTCCTACAACGGGGGGCAGACTACGAGCAGTACTTC.

The rearrangement uses TRBV19 and TRBJ2-7; no firm D call. CDR1 is LNHDA and CDR2 is SQIVND in the germline V gene (reference sequence). Trimming cost V 5 bases and J 0 bases, with 5 bases left between them. There are 12 residues in the CDR3. CDR3 amino acids: CASSSPSYEQYF. In nucleotides, the CDR3 is TGTGCCAGTAGTTCACCCTCCTACGAGCAGTACTTC.

The chain couples TRBV9 to TRBJ2-7; D not certain. V was trimmed by 0 bases and J by 3 bases, leaving 7 bases between them. The germline V gene has CDR1 SGDLS and CDR2 YYNGEE. The CDR3 extends over 13 amino acids. Written as DNA, the CDR3 is TGTGCCAGCAGCGTAGGTCAGCTCTACGAGCAGTACTTC. It translates to CASSVGQLYEQYF.

The chain recombines TRBV18 with TRBJ2-3; possible D gene TRBD2, 6 bases. Between the trimmed V and J ends, which lost 0 bases and 4 bases, there was a span of 11 bases. CDR1 is KGHSH and CDR2 is LQKENI in the germline V gene. The CDR3 extends over 15 amino acids. The CDR3 DNA follows: TGTGCCAGCTCACCACCGGTGCCGGGAGCAGATACGCAGTATTTT. Translated, it gives CASSPPVPGADTQYF.

The chain combines TRBV15 with TRBJ1-1; D perhaps matches TRBD1 (5 bases). Per the germline V gene, CDR1 is LNHNV and CDR2 is YYDKDF (reference sequence). This CDR3 region has 13 residues. The V end was cut by 8 bases, the J end by 0 bases, with 10 bases between. The DNA for the CDR3 is TGTGCCACCGCGAGGGGTTTGAACACTGAAGCTTTCTTT. Its protein product is CATARGLNTEAFF.

The sample holds one count of this clone. This chain connects TRBV5-6 to TRBJ2-7, with TRBD1 identical over 8 bases. CDR3 length equals 14 residues. With V trimmed by 4 bases and J by 4 bases, 7 bases remained unmatched. Germline CDR1 and CDR2: SGHDT and YYEEEE. CDR3 loop: CASSRTGPKYEQYF. CDR3 bases: TGTGCCAGCAGCCGGACAGGGCCGAAATACGAGCAGTACTTC. Based on the CDR3 plus reference TRBV5-6 and TRBJ2-7, the full variable domain is DAGVTQSPTHLIKTRGQQVTLRCSPKSGHDTVSWYQQALGQGPQFIFQYYEEEERQRGNFPDRFSGHQFPNYSSELNVNALLLGDSALYLCASSRTGPKYEQYFGPGTRLTVT.

The genes are TRBV18 and TRBJ2-2; weak D call: TRBD2 (5 bases). CDR1 and CDR2 from the germline V gene are KGHSH and LQKENI. The CDR3 contains 13 residues. Trimming took off 2 bases at V and 5 bases at J, with 6 bases between the two ends. The CDR3 DNA follows: TGTGCCAGCTCACCAACTAGGACCGGGGAGCTGTTTTTT. Translated: CASSPTRTGELFF.

This clone was observed a single time. The V gene is TRBV18, the J gene TRBJ2-5, with D perhaps assigned TRBD1 or TRBD2 (5 bases each). The DNA end is a closer match to TRBJ2-7, so the J assignment may be wrong. CDR1 and CDR2 from the germline V gene are KGHSH and LQKENI. This CDR3 comprises 15 residues. CDR3 nucleotides: TGTGCCAGCTCTCTCACCATAGGGGCGGGCTACGAGCAGTACTTC. Translated, it gives CASSLTIGAGYEQYF.

As concerns this clone: The same CDR3 is also encoded by other DNA sequences in this sample. Here the CDR3 reads CASSLEQFLNTEAFF. CDR3 sequence (DNA): TGCGCCAGCAGCTTGGAGCAGTTTCTAAACACTGAAGCTTTCTTT. The chain is built from TRBV5-1 and TRBJ1-1; D is unresolved. Trimming took off 0 bases at V and 2 bases at J, with 11 bases between the two ends. Germline loops: CDR1 SGHRS, CDR2 YFSETQ. The CDR3 totals 15 residues.

A few counts support this clone. The V call is TRBV19, the J call TRBJ2-7; tentatively, D is TRBD2 (6 bases). Trimming left V 1 base short and J 0 bases short, with 13 bases between. CDR1 LNHDA and CDR2 SQIVND come from the germline V gene (reference sequence). This CDR3 is 16 amino acids long. CDR3 DNA: TGTGCCAGTAGTATAGGGGGCGGGATCAGCTCCTACGAGCAGTACTTC. Translating it yields CASSIGGGISSYEQYF.

This clone was counted between two and nine times. V is TRBV2 and J is TRBJ2-5; 7 bases agree with TRBD1. From germline, CDR1 is SNHLY and CDR2 FYNNEI. CDR3 size: 13 residues. J was trimmed by 5 bases and V by 5 bases; bases with no gene match: 5. As DNA, the CDR3 is TGTGCCAGCAGTATAGACAGGGAGGAGACCCAGTACTTC. Translation gives CASSIDREETQYF.

The CDR3, as DNA: TGTGCCAGTACCTCCACAGGGGCCACAGATACGCAGTATTTT. Its translation is CASTSTGATDTQYF. This chain links TRBV19 with TRBJ2-3; 7 nucleotides match TRBD1. Germline values: CDR1 LNHDA, CDR2 SQIVND (reference sequence). V was pared by 7 bases and J by 2 bases, with 6 bases of the junction left unmatched. The CDR3 extends over 14 amino acids.

This clone was seen only a few times. The rearrangement uses TRBV5-1 and TRBJ2-1; D might be TRBD1 (7 bases). V was trimmed by 0 bases and J by 6 bases, leaving 13 bases between them. This CDR3 has 15 residues. CDR1 and CDR2 (germline): SGHRS, YFSETQ. Written as DNA, the CDR3 is TGCGCCAGCAGCTTGGACTCAGGGGGAGGCAATGAGCAGTTCTTC. This gives the protein CASSLDSGGGNEQFF.

This clone was detected a few times. The gene calls are TRBV7-6 and TRBJ2-5, with 8 positions matching TRBD2. V lost 5 bases to trimming and J lost 4 bases; unmatched junction nucleotides: 6. Germline V gene sequence: CDR1 SGHVS, CDR2 FNYEAQ. CDR3 length: 14 amino acids. DNA of the CDR3: TGTGCCAGCAGCCCATCCGGGGGGGGAGAGACCCAGTACTTC. Translating it yields CASSPSGGGETQYF.

This clone was seen just once. V and J are TRBV7-9 and TRBJ2-7, with 10 bases lining up with TRBD2. The CDR3 covers 16 residues. V gave up 5 bases and J gave up 0 bases; unmatched junction bases: 7. Germline assignment: CDR1 SEHNR and CDR2 FQNEAQ (reference sequence). CDR3 nucleotide sequence: TGTGCCAGCAGCCCCGGGACTAGCGCGAGCTCCTACGAGCAGTACTTC. Protein product: CASSPGTSASSYEQYF.

The J gene is TRBJ2-5, the V gene TRBV5-4; 15 nucleotides agree with TRBD2. CDR1 SGHNT and CDR2 YYREEE come from the germline V gene (reference sequence). The junction had 9 bases not matched to a gene; V was cut back by 5 bases and J by 4 bases. CDR3 length: 17 residues. CDR3 sequence (DNA): TGTGCCAGCAGTTTAGGGACTAGCGGGAGGCAATCAGAGACCCAGTACTTC. It codes for CASSLGTSGRQSETQYF.

CDR3 protein: CSVEQGGLRGYTF. The CDR3, as DNA: TGCAGCGTTGAACAGGGGGGTTTAAGGGGCTACACCTTC. The chain couples TRBV29-1 to TRBJ1-2, with 7 bases fitting TRBD1. Germline-derived CDR1 and CDR2 are SQVTM and ANQGSEA. The V and J ends lost 2 bases and 8 bases, in that order; junction bases with no gene match: 8. The CDR3 length is 13 residues.

J is TRBJ2-1 and V is TRBV6-1, with TRBD1 identical over 8 bases. Germline CDR1 is MNHNS and CDR2 is SASEGT. The CDR3 is 15 residues long. After removal of 8 bases from V and 1 base from J, the junction contained 7 bases not matched to a gene. This CDR3 reads CASSGQEGSYNEQFF. CDR3 sequence (DNA): TGTGCCAGCTCGGGACAGGAGGGATCCTACAATGAGCAGTTCTTC.

The V gene is TRBV9, the J gene TRBJ2-1; 8 nucleotides line up with TRBD2. The ends lost 0 bases at V and 3 bases at J; junction bases unmatched: 8. Germline CDR1 is SGDLS and CDR2 is YYNGEE. The CDR3 is 17 residues long. CDR3 DNA sequence: TGTGCCAGCAGCGTAGAACTTTCTAGCGGGCGCTACAATGAGCAGTTCTTC. Translating gives CASSVELSSGRYNEQFF.

A few counts support this clone. The V and J genes are TRBV7-9 and TRBJ2-6, with D hard to call. This CDR3 comprises 16 residues. V gave up 2 bases and J gave up 3 bases, with 11 bases separating them. Per the germline V gene, CDR1 is SEHNR and CDR2 is FQNEAQ (reference sequence). The DNA for the CDR3 is TGTGCCAGCAGCTTAATTATGAGCTTTGGGGCCAACGTCCTGACTTTC. Translating it yields CASSLIMSFGANVLTF.